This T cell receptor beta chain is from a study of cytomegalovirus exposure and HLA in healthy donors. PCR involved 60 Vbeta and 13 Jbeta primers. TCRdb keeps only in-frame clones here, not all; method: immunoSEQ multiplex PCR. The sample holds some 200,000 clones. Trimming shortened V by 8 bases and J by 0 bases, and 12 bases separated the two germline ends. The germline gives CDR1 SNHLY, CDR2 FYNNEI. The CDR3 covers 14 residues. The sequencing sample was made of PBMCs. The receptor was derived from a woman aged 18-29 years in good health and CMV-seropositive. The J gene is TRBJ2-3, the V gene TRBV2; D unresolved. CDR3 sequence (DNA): TGTGCCAGCGGCTTACTGACTAGCACAGATACGCAGTATTTT. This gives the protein CASGLLTSTDTQYF.